These 8 T cell receptor beta chains were all obtained from the same sample, sequenced in a study of T cell responses to AZD1222 COVID-19 vaccine. The data were produced by immunoSEQ multiplex PCR, yet TCRdb's version contains in-frame clones alone and is incomplete. Of roughly 140,000 clones listed, more than 75% were seen once; the top ten hold less than 2%. Sequencing was performed on peripheral blood, taken 28 days after the second AZD1222 dose. All receptors derive from an adult who received the AZD1222 COVID-19 vaccine.

The rearrangement uses TRBV9 and TRBJ1-3; D may be TRBD1 (6 bases). The CDR3 is made up of 14 amino acids. Germline loops: CDR1 SGDLS, CDR2 YYNGEE. V was shortened by 0 bases and J by 4 bases, with 8 bases between the two germline ends. In DNA, the CDR3 is TGTGCCAGCAGCGTAGCAGGGGCCGGAAACACCATATATTTT. Translating it yields CASSVAGAGNTIYF.

Details on this clone: It is unclear where the CDR3 begins or ends on the DNA, so no DNA is shown, and the CDR3 is as TCRdb lists it. The chain joins TRBV23-1 to TRBJ1-6. TRBV23-1 has ORF status, its function being uncertain. The CDR3 length equals 17 residues, ends included. The CDR3 spells CATEYLCHGSYNSPLHF.

The chain combines TRBV6-5 with TRBJ2-2, with D possibly called TRBD1 or TRBD2 (5 bases each). CDR3 length: 14 amino acids. Trimming cost V 7 bases and J 7 bases, with 16 bases left between them. Germline CDR1 reads MNHEY; CDR2 reads SVGAGI. CDR3 nucleotides: TGTGCCAGCACCGCCGGGACCTCGGGCGGGGAGCTGTTTTTT. This gives the protein CASTAGTSGGELFF.

This sequence joins TRBV18 and TRBJ2-1; no definite D call. Germline CDR1 and CDR2: KGHSH and LQKENI. V lost 2 bases to trimming and J lost 7 bases, with 3 bases between them. The CDR3 sequence is 11 residues long. CDR3 in amino acids: CASSPKNEQFF. CDR3 DNA: TGTGCCAGCTCACCAAAGAATGAGCAGTTCTTC.

The chain uses TRBV5-6 and TRBJ2-1, with 9 bases fitting TRBD1. With V trimmed by 3 bases and J by 3 bases, 7 bases remained unmatched. The CDR3 length is 16 residues. Germline V gene sequence: CDR1 SGHDT, CDR2 YYEEEE. In DNA form, the CDR3 reads TGTGCCAGCAGCTACAGGACAGGGGTAATCTACAATGAGCAGTTCTTC. As protein: CASSYRTGVIYNEQFF.

The V gene is TRBV7-9, the J gene TRBJ1-3, with unresolved D. This CDR3 spans 15 amino acids. Germline CDR1 is SEHNR and CDR2 is FQNEAQ (reference sequence). The V and J ends lost 1 base and 0 bases respectively, with 7 bases between them. CDR3 amino acids: CASSLVSSSGNTIYF. The CDR3 DNA reads as TGTGCCAGCAGCTTAGTCTCGAGCTCTGGAAACACCATATATTTT.

In this sample, this clone turned up a few times. The rearrangement joins TRBV15 to TRBJ1-3; 7 nucleotides align to TRBD1. Trimming at V came to 3 bases and at J to 3 bases, leaving 8 bases not matched to a gene. Germline V gene lookup returns CDR1 LNHNV and CDR2 YYDKDF (reference sequence). The CDR3 is made up of 16 amino acids. Here the CDR3 DNA reads TGTGCCACCAGCAGCCGGGGCCGGGACAGTGGAAACACCATATATTTT. Encoded protein: CATSSRGRDSGNTIYF.

The chain links TRBV6-5 to TRBJ2-4; D not resolved. Deletions cut 6 bases from V and 1 base from J, with 10 bases between. This CDR3 is 14 amino acids long. Germline loops: CDR1 MNHEY, CDR2 SVGAGI. The CDR3 spells CASRPVGAKNIQYF. The DNA for the CDR3 is TGTGCCAGCAGGCCGGTGGGGGCCAAAAACATTCAGTACTTC.